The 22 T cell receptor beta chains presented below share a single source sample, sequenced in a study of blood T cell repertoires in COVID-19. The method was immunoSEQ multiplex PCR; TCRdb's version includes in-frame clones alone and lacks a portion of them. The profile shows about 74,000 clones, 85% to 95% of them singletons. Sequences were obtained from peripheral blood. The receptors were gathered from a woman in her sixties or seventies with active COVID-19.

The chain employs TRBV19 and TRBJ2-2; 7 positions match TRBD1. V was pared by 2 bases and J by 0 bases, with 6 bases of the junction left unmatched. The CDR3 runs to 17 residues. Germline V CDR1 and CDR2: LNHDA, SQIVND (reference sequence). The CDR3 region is CASSILGQPPNTGELFF. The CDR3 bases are TGTGCCAGTAGTATACTGGGACAGCCTCCGAACACCGGGGAGCTGTTTTTT.

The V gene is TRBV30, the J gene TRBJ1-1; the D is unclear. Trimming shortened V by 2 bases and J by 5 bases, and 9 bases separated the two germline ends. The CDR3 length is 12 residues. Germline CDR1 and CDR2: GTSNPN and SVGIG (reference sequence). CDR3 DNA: TGTGCCTGGAGTCTGTCGGTGACTGAAGCTTTCTTT. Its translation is CAWSLSVTEAFF.

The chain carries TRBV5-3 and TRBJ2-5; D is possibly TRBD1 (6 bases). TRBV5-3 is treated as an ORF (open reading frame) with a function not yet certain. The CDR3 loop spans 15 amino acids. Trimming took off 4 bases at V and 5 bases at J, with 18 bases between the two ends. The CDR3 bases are TGTGCCAGAAGCCGTCCGGGACACTGGGGCGAGACCCAGTACTTC. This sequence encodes CARSRPGHWGETQYF.

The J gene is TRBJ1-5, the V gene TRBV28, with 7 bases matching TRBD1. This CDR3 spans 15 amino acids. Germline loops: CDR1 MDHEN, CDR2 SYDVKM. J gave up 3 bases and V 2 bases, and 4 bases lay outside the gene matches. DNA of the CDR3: TGTGCCAGCAGTTTAACAGGGGCGTTCAATCAGCCCCAGCATTTT. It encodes CASSLTGAFNQPQHF.

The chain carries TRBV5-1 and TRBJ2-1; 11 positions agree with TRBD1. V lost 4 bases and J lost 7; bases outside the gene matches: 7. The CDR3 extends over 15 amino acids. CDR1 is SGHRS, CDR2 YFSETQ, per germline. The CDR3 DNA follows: TGCGCCAGCAGCGCCGGACAGGGGGCGATGAATGAGCAGTTCTTC. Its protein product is CASSAGQGAMNEQFF.

The CDR3 protein is CASSLAGGGEETQYF. In nucleotides, the CDR3 is TGCGCCAGCAGCTTGGCTGGTGGAGGCGAAGAGACCCAGTACTTC. The chain combines TRBV5-1 with TRBJ2-5, with D possibly matching TRBD2 (5 bases). The V end lost 0 bases, the J end lost 3 bases, and 12 bases lay between the germline ends. CDR1 is SGHRS, CDR2 YFSETQ, per germline. The CDR3 sequence is 15 residues long.

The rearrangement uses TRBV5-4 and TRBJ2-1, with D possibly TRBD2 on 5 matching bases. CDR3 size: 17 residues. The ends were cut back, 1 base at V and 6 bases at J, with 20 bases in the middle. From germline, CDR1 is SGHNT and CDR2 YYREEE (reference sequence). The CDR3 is CASSLKTTAWAINEQFF. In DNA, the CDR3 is TGTGCCAGCAGCTTGAAGACTACCGCCTGGGCCATCAATGAGCAGTTCTTC.

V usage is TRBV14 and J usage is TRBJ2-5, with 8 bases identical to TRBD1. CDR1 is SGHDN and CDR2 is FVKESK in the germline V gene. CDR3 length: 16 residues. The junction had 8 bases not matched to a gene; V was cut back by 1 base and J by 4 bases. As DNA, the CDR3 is TGTGCCAGCAGCCAAGGAAACAGGGGGAGTGGAGAGACCCAGTACTTC. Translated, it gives CASSQGNRGSGETQYF.

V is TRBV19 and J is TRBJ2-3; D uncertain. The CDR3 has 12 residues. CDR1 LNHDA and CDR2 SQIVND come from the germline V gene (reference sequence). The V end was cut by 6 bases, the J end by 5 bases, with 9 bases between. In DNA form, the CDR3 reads TGTGCCAGTAGGGGCCAAGTAGATACGCAGTATTTT. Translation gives CASRGQVDTQYF.

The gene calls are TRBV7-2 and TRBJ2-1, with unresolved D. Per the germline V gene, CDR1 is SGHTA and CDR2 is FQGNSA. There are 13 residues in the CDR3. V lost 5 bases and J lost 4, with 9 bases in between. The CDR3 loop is CASSPQRYNEQFF. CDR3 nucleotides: TGTGCCAGCAGCCCCCAGAGGTACAATGAGCAGTTCTTC.

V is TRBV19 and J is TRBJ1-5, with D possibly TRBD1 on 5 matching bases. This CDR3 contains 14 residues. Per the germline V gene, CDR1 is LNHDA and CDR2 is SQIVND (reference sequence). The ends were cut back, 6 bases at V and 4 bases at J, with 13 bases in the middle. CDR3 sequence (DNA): TGTGCCAGTAGCACGCCGGGGGAGAATCAGCCCCAGCATTTT. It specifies CASSTPGENQPQHF.

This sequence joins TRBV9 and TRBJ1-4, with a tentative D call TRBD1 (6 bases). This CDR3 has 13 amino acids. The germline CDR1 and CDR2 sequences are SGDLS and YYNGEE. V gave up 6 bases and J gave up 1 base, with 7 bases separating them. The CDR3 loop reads CASNRETNEKLFF. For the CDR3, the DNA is TGTGCCAGCAACAGGGAAACTAATGAAAAACTGTTTTTT.

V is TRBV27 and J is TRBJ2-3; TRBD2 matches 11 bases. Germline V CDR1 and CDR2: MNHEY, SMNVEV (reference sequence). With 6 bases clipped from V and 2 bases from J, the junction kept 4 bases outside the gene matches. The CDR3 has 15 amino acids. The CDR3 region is CASRQLAGATDTQYF. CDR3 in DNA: TGTGCCAGCAGACAACTAGCGGGGGCCACAGATACGCAGTATTTT.

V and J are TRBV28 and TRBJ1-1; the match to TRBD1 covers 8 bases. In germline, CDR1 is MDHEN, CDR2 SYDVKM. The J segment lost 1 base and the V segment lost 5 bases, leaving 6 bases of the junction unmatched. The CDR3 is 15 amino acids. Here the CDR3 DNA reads TGTGCCAGCAGTCCCGCCGGGACAGGGAACACTGAAGCTTTCTTT. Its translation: CASSPAGTGNTEAFF.

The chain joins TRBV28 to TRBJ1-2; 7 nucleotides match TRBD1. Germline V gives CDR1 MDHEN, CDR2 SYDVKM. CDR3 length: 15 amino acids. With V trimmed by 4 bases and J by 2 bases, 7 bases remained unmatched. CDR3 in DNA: TGTGCCAGCAGTTGGAGCGGCAGGGGGAACTATGGCTACACCTTC. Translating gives CASSWSGRGNYGYTF.

The CDR3 loop reads CASSTLGTANTGELFF. CDR3 sequence (DNA): TGTGCCAGTAGCACACTGGGGACAGCGAACACCGGGGAGCTGTTTTTT. The chain links TRBV19 to TRBJ2-2; TRBD1 matches at 7 bases. CDR3 length: 16 amino acids. The germline gives CDR1 LNHDA, CDR2 SQIVND (reference sequence). Germline trimming cut 6 bases from V and 0 bases from J; bases unmatched to any gene: 7.

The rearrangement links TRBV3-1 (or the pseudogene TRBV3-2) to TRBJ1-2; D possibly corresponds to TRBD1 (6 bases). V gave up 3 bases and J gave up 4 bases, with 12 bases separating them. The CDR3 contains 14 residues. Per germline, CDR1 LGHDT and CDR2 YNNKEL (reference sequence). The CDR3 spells CASSQQQGSYGYTF. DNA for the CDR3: TGTGCCAGCAGCCAGCAACAGGGAAGCTATGGCTACACCTTC.

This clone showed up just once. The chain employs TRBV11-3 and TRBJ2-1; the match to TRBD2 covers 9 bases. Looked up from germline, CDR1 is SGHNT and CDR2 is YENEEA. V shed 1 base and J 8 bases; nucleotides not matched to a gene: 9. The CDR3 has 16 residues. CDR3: CASSLVLAAGGHEQFF. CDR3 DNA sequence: TGTGCCAGCAGCTTAGTGCTTGCAGCGGGAGGTCATGAGCAGTTCTTC.

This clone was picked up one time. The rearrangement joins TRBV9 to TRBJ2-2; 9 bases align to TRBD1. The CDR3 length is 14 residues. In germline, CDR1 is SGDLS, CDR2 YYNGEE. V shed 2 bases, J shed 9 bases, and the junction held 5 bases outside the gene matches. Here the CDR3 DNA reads TGTGCCAGCAGCGTCCTACAGGGGGCCCGGGAGCTGTTTTTT. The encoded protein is CASSVLQGARELFF.

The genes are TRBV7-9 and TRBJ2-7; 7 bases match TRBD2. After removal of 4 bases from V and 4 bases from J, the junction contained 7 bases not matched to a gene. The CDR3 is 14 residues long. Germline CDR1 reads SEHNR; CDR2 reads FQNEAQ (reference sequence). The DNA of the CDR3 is TGTGCCAGCAGCTCCAATGGGAGGGGTTACGAGCAGTACTTC. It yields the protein CASSSNGRGYEQYF.

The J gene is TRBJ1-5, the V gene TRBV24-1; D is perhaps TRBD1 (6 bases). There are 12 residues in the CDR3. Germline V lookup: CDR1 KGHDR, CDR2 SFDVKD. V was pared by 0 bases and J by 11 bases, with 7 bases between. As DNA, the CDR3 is TGTGCCACCAGTGATTTGGCAGGGGCCCAGCATTTT. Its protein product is CATSDLAGAQHF.

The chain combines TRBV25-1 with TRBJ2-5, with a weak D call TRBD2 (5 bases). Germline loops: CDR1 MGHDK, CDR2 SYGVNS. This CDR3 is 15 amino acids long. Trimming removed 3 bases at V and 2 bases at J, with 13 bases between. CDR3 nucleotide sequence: TGTGCCAGCAGTGAGTACCGGGGTTGGCAAGAGACCCAGTACTTC. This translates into CASSEYRGWQETQYF.